These 23 T cell receptor beta chains originate from one sample sequenced in a study of identifying expanded T cells in peripheral blood. Clones were sequenced by immunoSEQ multiplex PCR, and TCRdb holds only the in-frame ones, with some missing. The sample yields tens of thousands of clones, approximately 91% seen once. Sequenced: blood. These receptor sequences come from a person aged 18 to 75 in good health.

This chain links TRBV4-3 with TRBJ2-1; no clear D. The CDR3 runs to 16 residues. Trimming shortened V by 3 bases and J by 3 bases, and 15 bases separated the two germline ends. CDR1 and CDR2 from the germline V gene are LGHNA and YSLEER. The CDR3 loop reads CASSHVPQSSYNEQFF. CDR3 nucleotides: TGCGCCAGCAGCCACGTCCCGCAGTCTAGCTACAATGAGCAGTTCTTC.

CDR3: CASSYQDQGAKGAFF. CDR3 bases: TGTGCCAGCAGCTACCAGGACCAGGGGGCCAAGGGGGCTTTCTTT. This chain uses TRBV7-9 with TRBJ1-1, with TRBD1 matching over 8 bases. The length of the CDR3 is 15 residues. In germline, CDR1 is SEHNR, CDR2 FQNEAQ (reference sequence). J gave up 11 bases and V 4 bases, and 15 bases lay outside the gene matches.

This sequence joins TRBV2 and TRBJ2-2, with a tentative D call TRBD1 (6 bases). The CDR3 sequence is 15 residues long. Germline CDR1 is SNHLY and CDR2 is FYNNEI. Trimming left V 0 bases short and J 8 bases short, with 13 bases between. CDR3 sequence reads: CASSEAGPQGGELFF. The DNA for the CDR3 is TGTGCCAGCAGTGAAGCGGGCCCACAGGGAGGGGAGCTGTTTTTT.

This clone has a single count. The rearrangement uses TRBV5-1 and TRBJ2-7; TRBD1 agrees at 8 bases. Germline lookup yields CDR1 SGHRS and CDR2 YFSETQ. The CDR3 runs to 16 residues. With V trimmed by 4 bases and J by 4 bases, 13 bases remained unmatched. CDR3 coding DNA: TGCGCCAGCAGCGGGGCCCCGGACAGGGTCGCTTACGAGCAGTACTTC. As protein: CASSGAPDRVAYEQYF.

The chain employs TRBV11-2 and TRBJ1-1, with 8 bases that match TRBD1. Looked up from germline, CDR1 is SGHAT and CDR2 is FQNNGV. The trim removed 4 bases at V and 3 bases at J, leaving 4 bases unmatched. CDR3 size: 14 residues. Here the CDR3 DNA reads TGTGCCAGCAGCTCGGACAGGGTGCACACTGAAGCTTTCTTT. Amino acid sequence: CASSSDRVHTEAFF.

This chain connects TRBV10-3 to TRBJ2-1; D is possibly TRBD2 (6 bases). The CDR3 runs to 17 residues. Germline values: CDR1 ENHRY, CDR2 SYGVKD. V lost 4 bases to trimming and J lost 4 bases, with 20 bases between them. CDR3 DNA: TGTGCCATCAGTGGGGTGGCTAGCGAAAAGAAGTACAATGAGCAGTTCTTC. Amino acids: CAISGVASEKKYNEQFF.

This chain links TRBV6-5 with TRBJ1-2, with TRBD1 identical over 7 bases. In germline, CDR1 is MNHEY, CDR2 SVGAGI. The ends lost 6 bases at V and 4 bases at J; junction bases unmatched: 8. This CDR3 region has 14 residues. The CDR3 is CASREGTAIYGYTF. The CDR3 region has the DNA TGTGCCAGCAGAGAAGGGACAGCTATCTATGGCTACACCTTC.

This clone was observed a few times. The chain has TRBV5-1 and TRBJ2-1, with D tentatively TRBD2 (6 bases). The CDR3 extends over 17 amino acids. Germline loops: CDR1 SGHRS, CDR2 YFSETQ. The V end was cut by 4 bases, the J end by 3 bases, with 20 bases between. The CDR3 protein is CASSSTPLSGLYNEQFF. The CDR3 region has the DNA TGCGCCAGCAGCAGTACACCCTTGTCGGGACTCTACAATGAGCAGTTCTTC.

This chain joins TRBV14 and TRBJ2-5; D ambiguous. Trimming took off 3 bases at V and 7 bases at J, with 15 bases between the two ends. Germline CDR1 SGHDN, CDR2 FVKESK. The CDR3 runs to 14 residues. The DNA for the CDR3 is TGTGCCAGCAGCCAGCAAGGGCCCTGGGGGACCCAGTACTTC. Protein product: CASSQQGPWGTQYF.

V usage is TRBV19 and J usage is TRBJ1-5; 11 bases align to TRBD1. The CDR3 sequence is 15 residues long. V lost 5 bases to trimming and J lost 4 bases; unmatched junction nucleotides: 4. CDR1 is LNHDA and CDR2 is SQIVND in the germline V gene (reference sequence). CDR3 sequence: CASSGGQGGNQPQHF. In DNA, the CDR3 is TGTGCCAGTAGTGGGGGACAGGGGGGGAATCAGCCCCAGCATTTT.

The V and J genes are TRBV19 and TRBJ2-7; 12 nucleotides agree with TRBD1. This CDR3 comprises 14 residues. The V segment lost 5 bases and the J segment 5 bases; nucleotides outside the gene matches: 4. The V gene's germline CDR1 is LNHDA and CDR2 SQIVND (reference sequence). The CDR3 loop reads CASSSGTGGDEQYF. The CDR3 coding sequence is TGTGCCAGTAGTTCTGGGACAGGGGGCGACGAGCAGTACTTC.

The CDR3 DNA sequence: TGTGCCAGCAGCTTAGACCGACAGGACCAAGAGACCCAGTACTTC. Translating it yields CASSLDRQDQETQYF. V is TRBV7-8 and J is TRBJ2-5, with a tentative D call TRBD1 (6 bases). Trimming took 1 base from V and 0 from J, leaving 9 bases between them. CDR1 SGHVS and CDR2 FQNEAQ come from the germline V gene. The CDR3 sequence is 15 residues long.

J is TRBJ1-6 and V is TRBV5-6; D call uncertain. V was trimmed by 0 bases and J by 9 bases, leaving 7 bases between them. CDR1 is SGHDT and CDR2 is YYEEEE in the germline V gene. The CDR3 is 13 amino acids. CDR3 amino acids: CASSLAAGSPLHF. The CDR3 DNA follows: TGTGCCAGCAGCTTGGCGGCGGGTTCACCCCTCCACTTT. The full variable domain, with the rest looked up from reference TRBV5-6 and TRBJ1-6, is DAGVTQSPTHLIKTRGQQVTLRCSPKSGHDTVSWYQQALGQGPQFIFQYYEEEERQRGNFPDRFSGHQFPNYSSELNVNALLLGDSALYLCASSLAAGSPLHFGNGTRLTVT.

The chain combines TRBV7-9 with TRBJ1-1, with 9 bases aligning to TRBD1. With 5 bases clipped from V and 4 bases from J, the junction kept 14 bases outside the gene matches. The germline V gene encodes CDR1 SEHNR and CDR2 FQNEAQ (reference sequence). The CDR3 has 17 amino acids. The CDR3 DNA follows: TGTGCCAGCAGCGGCGGGACAGGGTGGGGCACTGGCACTGAAGCTTTCTTT. As protein: CASSGGTGWGTGTEAFF.

The V gene is TRBV11-2, the J gene TRBJ1-2, with 7 bases identical to TRBD1. This CDR3 region has 13 residues. J gave up 8 bases and V 4 bases, and 7 bases lay outside the gene matches. From germline, CDR1 is SGHAT and CDR2 FQNNGV. Here the CDR3 DNA reads TGTGCCAGCAGCTCCAGAGGGACAGAAGGCTACACCTTC. Its protein is CASSSRGTEGYTF.

CDR3 in amino acids: CASSVSLREWNNEQFF. In DNA form, the CDR3 reads TGTGCCAGCAGTGTGAGCTTGCGGGAATGGAACAATGAGCAGTTCTTC. V gene TRBV2 combines with J gene TRBJ2-1; D is possibly TRBD2 (6 bases). The CDR3 is 16 amino acids. Per germline, CDR1 SNHLY and CDR2 FYNNEI. V lost 4 bases and J 5 bases, leaving 18 bases between the germline ends. Combining the CDR3 with reference TRBV2 and TRBJ2-1 gives the whole variable domain EPEVTQTPSHQVTQMGQEVILRCVPISNHLYFYWYRQILGQKVEFLVSFYNNEISEKSEIFDDQFSVERPDGSNFTLKIRSTKLEDSAMYFCASSVSLREWNNEQFFGPGTRLTVL.

This chain uses TRBV10-2 with TRBJ2-7; TRBD2 matches at 10 bases. The ends lost 6 bases at V and 0 bases at J; junction bases unmatched: 5. Germline values: CDR1 WSHSY, CDR2 SAAADI. The CDR3 runs 15 residues. This chain's CDR3 is CASRQTSGASYEQYF. DNA of the CDR3: TGCGCCAGCAGGCAAACTAGCGGGGCCTCCTACGAGCAGTACTTC.

The chain combines TRBV11-2 with TRBJ1-1; no clear D gene. Trimming cost V 1 base and J 7 bases, with 10 bases left between them. CDR1 is SGHAT, CDR2 FQNNGV, per germline. This CDR3 contains 13 residues. CDR3 coding DNA: TGTGCCAGCAGCTTAGGGATCTTTTATGAAGCTTTCTTT. Translated, it gives CASSLGIFYEAFF.

The chain combines TRBV30 with TRBJ1-1; 12 bases line up with TRBD1. Germline V gives CDR1 GTSNPN, CDR2 SVGIG (reference sequence). V dropped 3 bases and J dropped 6; count of bases not matched to a gene: 17. The CDR3 extends over 18 amino acids. DNA of the CDR3: TGTGCCTGGAGGAGGTACCAGGGACAGGGGGCGATCCGGGCTGAAGCTTTCTTT. Amino acid sequence: CAWRRYQGQGAIRAEAFF. Together with reference TRBV30 and TRBJ1-1, the CDR3 gives the full variable domain: SQTIHQWPATLVQPVGSPLSLECTVEGTSNPNLYWYRQAAGRGLQLLFYSVGIGQISSEVPQNLSASRPQDRQFILSSKKLLLSDSGFYLCAWRRYQGQGAIRAEAFFGQGTRLTVV.

V usage is TRBV11-2 and J usage is TRBJ1-2; D call uncertain. This CDR3 has 14 amino acids. CDR1 and CDR2 from the germline V gene are SGHAT and FQNNGV. V lost 1 base and J lost 3, with 9 bases in between. The CDR3 sequence is CASSLVPTDYGYTF. CDR3 DNA sequence: TGTGCCAGCAGCTTAGTTCCGACCGACTATGGCTACACCTTC. Combining the CDR3 with reference TRBV11-2 and TRBJ1-2 gives the whole variable domain EAGVAQSPRYKIIEKRQSVAFWCNPISGHATLYWYQQILGQGPKLLIQFQNNGVVDDSQLPKDRFSAERLKGVDSTLKIQPAKLEDSAVYLCASSLVPTDYGYTFGSGTRLTVV.

This clone was counted a single time. This chain links TRBV7-2 with TRBJ1-2; the match to TRBD1 covers 8 bases. Germline V CDR1 and CDR2: SGHTA, FQGNSA. The CDR3 sequence is 16 residues long. V shed 2 bases, J shed 8 bases, and the junction held 13 bases outside the gene matches. CDR3 amino acids: CASSLSWTGTRGGYTF. The CDR3 nucleotides are TGTGCCAGCAGCTTATCCTGGACAGGGACCAGGGGAGGCTACACCTTC.

The rearrangement uses TRBV19 and TRBJ2-7; 10 positions agree with TRBD1. With 6 bases clipped from V and 2 bases from J, the junction kept 7 bases outside the gene matches. Germline CDR1 reads LNHDA; CDR2 reads SQIVND (reference sequence). The CDR3 contains 15 residues. This CDR3 reads CASSRQGAVAYEQYF. In DNA form, the CDR3 reads TGTGCCAGTAGCCGACAGGGGGCAGTCGCCTACGAGCAGTACTTC.

V gene TRBV29-1 combines with J gene TRBJ1-1; D call uncertain. This CDR3 spans 13 amino acids. The V gene lost 7 bases and the J gene lost 1 base, with 13 bases spanning the gap. CDR1 and CDR2 from the germline V gene are SQVTM and ANQGSEA. Here the CDR3 DNA reads TGCAGCGCTTCTGAACAGACGAACACTGAAGCTTTCTTT. Translation: CSASEQTNTEAFF.